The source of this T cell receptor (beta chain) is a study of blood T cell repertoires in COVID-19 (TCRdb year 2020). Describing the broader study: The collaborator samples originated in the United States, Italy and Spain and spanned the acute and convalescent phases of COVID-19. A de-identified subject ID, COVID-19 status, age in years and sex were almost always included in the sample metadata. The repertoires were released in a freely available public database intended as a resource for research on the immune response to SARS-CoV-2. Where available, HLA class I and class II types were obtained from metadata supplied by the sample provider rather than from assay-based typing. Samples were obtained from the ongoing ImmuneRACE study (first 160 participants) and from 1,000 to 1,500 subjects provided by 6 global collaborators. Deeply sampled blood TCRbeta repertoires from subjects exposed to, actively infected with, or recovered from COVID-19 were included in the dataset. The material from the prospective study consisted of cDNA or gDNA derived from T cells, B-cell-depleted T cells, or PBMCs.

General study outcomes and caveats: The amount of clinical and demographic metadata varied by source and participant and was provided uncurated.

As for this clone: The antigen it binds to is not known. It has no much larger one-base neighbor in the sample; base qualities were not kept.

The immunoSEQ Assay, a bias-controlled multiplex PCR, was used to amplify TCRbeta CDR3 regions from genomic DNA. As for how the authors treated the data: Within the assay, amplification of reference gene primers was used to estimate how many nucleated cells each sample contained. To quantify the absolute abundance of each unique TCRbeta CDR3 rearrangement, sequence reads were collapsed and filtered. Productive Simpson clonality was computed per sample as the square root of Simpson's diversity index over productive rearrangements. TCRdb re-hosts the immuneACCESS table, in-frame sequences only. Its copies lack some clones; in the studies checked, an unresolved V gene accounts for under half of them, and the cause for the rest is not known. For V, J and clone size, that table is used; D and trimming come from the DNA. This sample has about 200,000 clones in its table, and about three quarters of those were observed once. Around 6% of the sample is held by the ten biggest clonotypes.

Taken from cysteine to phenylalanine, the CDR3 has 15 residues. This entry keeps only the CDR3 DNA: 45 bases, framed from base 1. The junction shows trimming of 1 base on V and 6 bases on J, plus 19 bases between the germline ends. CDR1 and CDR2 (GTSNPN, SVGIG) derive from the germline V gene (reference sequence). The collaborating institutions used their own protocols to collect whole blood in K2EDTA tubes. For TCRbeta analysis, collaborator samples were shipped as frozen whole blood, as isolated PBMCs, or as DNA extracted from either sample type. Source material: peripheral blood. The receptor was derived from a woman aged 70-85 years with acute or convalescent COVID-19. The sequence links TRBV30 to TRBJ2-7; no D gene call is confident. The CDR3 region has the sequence CAWSADIFPIFEQYF. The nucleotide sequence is TGTGCCTGGAGTGCTGACATTTTCCCCATCTTCGAGCAGTACTTC.